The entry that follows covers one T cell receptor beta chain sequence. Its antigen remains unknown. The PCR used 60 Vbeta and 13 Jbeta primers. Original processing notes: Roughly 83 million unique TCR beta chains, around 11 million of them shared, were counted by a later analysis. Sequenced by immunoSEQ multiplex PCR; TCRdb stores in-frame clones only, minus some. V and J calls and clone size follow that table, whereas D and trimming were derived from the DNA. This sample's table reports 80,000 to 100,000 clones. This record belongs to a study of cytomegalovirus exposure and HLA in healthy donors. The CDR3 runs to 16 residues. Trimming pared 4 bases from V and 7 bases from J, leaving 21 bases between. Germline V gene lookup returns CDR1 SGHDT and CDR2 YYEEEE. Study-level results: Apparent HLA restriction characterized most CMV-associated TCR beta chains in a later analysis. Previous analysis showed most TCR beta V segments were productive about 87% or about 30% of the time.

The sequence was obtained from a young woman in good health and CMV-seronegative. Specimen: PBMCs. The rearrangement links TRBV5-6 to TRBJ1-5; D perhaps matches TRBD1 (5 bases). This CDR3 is CASSARRGLGGQPQHF. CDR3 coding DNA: TGTGCCAGCAGCGCCAGAAGGGGATTGGGAGGACAGCCCCAGCATTTT.